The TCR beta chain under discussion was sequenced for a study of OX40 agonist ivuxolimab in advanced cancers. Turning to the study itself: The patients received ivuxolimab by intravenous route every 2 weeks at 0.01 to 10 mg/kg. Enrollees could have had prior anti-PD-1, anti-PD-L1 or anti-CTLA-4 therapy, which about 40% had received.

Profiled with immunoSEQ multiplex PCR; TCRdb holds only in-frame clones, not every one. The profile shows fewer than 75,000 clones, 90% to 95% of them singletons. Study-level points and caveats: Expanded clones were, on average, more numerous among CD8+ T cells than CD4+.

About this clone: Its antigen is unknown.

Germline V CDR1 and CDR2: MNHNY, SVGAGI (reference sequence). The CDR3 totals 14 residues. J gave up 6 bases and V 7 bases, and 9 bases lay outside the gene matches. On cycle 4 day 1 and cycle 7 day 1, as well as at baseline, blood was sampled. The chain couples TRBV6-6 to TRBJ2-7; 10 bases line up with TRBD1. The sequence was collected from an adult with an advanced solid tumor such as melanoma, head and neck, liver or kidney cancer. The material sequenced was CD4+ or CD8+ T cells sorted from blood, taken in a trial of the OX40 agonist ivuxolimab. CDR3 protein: CASTLRQGASEQYF. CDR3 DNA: TGTGCCAGCACCCTACGACAGGGGGCATCCGAGCAGTACTTC.